These T cell receptor beta chains were read from a single sample in a study of T-cell memory formation after mild COVID-19. MiXCR was run by TCRdb on the 5' RACE reads, yielding one entry per CDR3 protein. The sample shows around 150,000 distinct CDR3 sequences, around a third of them seen only once. The specimen was PBMCs or a T cell subset sorted from them (not recorded which). The receptors here all came from an adult woman who had mild COVID-19 (a few samples of this study predate the infection). Cell type and time point are not known. The CDR3 runs from the conserved cysteine through the conserved F or W. The order of the fields is CDR3 length, J gene, V gene, CDR3 protein.

15	TRBJ2-1	TRBV4-2	CASSQDIGRVNEQFF
13	TRBJ1-1	TRBV19	CASSIQAGTEAFF
13	TRBJ1-1	TRBV24-1	CATSETGNTEAFF
14	TRBJ2-7	TRBV30	CAWSAPRDSYEQYF
14	TRBJ1-2	TRBV5-1	CASSPRTTNYGYTF
24	TRBJ2-1	TRBV6-2/TRBV6-3	CASSYAPRIAGPPLGLRSYNEQFF
14	TRBJ2-1	TRBV9	CASSPLSQSNEQFF
15	TRBJ1-2	TRBV12-3/TRBV12-4	CASRRMGEGVGGYTF
15	TRBJ2-1	TRBV7-2	CASSLTPGRYNEQFF
16	TRBJ2-6	TRBV7-9	CASSRILISGANVLTF
12	TRBJ1-1	TRBV2	CASSLLNPEAFF
13	TRBJ1-5	TRBV30	CAWSLAGDQPQHF
15	TRBJ2-5	TRBV6-4	CASSRTGDLQETQYF
15	TRBJ1-5	TRBV23-1	CAITHVRAGNQPQHF
13	TRBJ2-1	TRBV29-1	CSKSGGNYNEQFF
16	TRBJ2-5	TRBV24-1	CATSDALDSLQETQYF
14	TRBJ2-3	TRBV6-1	CASSEPLYADTQYF
19	TRBJ2-3	TRBV12-3/TRBV12-4	CASSETEVGLAGTTDTQYF
15	TRBJ2-7	TRBV6-2/TRBV6-3	CASSPAGFGAYEQYF
15	TRBJ2-2	TRBV12-3/TRBV12-4	CASSLAQGRTGELFF
17	TRBJ1-5	TRBV23-1	CASTPNREGEVNQPQHF
14	TRBJ2-1	TRBV12-3/TRBV12-4	CASSPTSGTGEQFF
15	TRBJ2-1	TRBV4-3	CASSQDSVLYNEQFF
13	TRBJ1-1	TRBV7-2	CASSFTGDTEAFF
14	TRBJ2-5	TRBV15	CATGLAGVSVDQYF